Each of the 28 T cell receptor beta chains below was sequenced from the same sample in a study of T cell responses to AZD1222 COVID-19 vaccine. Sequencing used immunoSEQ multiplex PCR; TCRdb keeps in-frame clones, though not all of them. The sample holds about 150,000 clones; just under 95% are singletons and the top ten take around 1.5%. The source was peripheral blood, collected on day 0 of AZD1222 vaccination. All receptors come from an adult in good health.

The CDR3 spells CASSTLQGWTEAFF. The CDR3, as DNA: TGTGCCAGCAGTACACTTCAGGGTTGGACTGAAGCTTTCTTT. The V gene is TRBV6-2 or TRBV6-3, the J gene TRBJ1-1; perhaps TRBD1 as D (5 bases). The germline V gene has CDR1 MNHEY and CDR2 SVGEGT. This CDR3 has 14 residues. With 5 bases removed from V and 5 bases from J, the gap between germline ends came to 15 bases.

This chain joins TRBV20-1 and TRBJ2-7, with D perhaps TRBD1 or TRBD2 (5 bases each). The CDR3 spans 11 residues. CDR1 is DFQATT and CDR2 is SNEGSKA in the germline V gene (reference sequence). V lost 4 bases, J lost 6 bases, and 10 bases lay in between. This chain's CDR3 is CSANLGREQYF. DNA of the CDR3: TGCAGTGCTAACCTGGGACGCGAGCAGTACTTC.

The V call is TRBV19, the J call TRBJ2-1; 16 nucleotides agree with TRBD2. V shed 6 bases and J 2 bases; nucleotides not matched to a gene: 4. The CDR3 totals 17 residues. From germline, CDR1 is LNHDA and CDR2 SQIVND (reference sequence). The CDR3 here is CASRTGTSGGAYNEQFF. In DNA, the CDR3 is TGTGCCAGTAGGACCGGGACTAGCGGGGGGGCCTACAATGAGCAGTTCTTC.

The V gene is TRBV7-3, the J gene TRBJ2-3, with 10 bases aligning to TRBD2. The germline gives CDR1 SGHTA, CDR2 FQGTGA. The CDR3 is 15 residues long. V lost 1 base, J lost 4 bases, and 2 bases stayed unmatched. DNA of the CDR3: TGTGCCAGCAGCTTAAAAGCGGGGGGGCCAGATACGCAGTATTTT. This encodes CASSLKAGGPDTQYF.

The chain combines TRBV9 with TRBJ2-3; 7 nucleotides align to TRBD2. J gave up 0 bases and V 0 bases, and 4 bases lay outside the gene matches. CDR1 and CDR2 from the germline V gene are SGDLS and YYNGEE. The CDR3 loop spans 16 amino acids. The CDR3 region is CASSVATSFSTDTQYF. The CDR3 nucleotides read TGTGCCAGCAGCGTAGCGACTAGCTTTAGCACAGATACGCAGTATTTT.

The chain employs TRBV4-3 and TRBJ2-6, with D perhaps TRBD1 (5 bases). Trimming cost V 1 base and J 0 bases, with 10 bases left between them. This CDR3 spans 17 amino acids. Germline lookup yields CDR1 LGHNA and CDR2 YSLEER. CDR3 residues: CASSQGTGPSGANVLTF. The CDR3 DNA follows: TGCGCCAGCAGCCAAGGCACAGGCCCCTCTGGGGCCAACGTCCTGACTTTC.

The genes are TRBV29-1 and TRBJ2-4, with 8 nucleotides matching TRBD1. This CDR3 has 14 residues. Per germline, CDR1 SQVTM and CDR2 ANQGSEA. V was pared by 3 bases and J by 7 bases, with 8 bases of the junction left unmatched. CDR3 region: CSVEGRQGANIQYF. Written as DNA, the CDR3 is TGCAGCGTTGAGGGTAGGCAGGGGGCTAACATTCAGTACTTC. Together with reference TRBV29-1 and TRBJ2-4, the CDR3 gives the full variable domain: SAVISQKPSRDICQRGTSLTIQCQVDSQVTMMFWYRQQPGQSLTLIATANQGSEATYESGFVIDKFPISRPNLTFSTLTVSNMSPEDSSIYLCSVEGRQGANIQYFGAGTRLSVL.

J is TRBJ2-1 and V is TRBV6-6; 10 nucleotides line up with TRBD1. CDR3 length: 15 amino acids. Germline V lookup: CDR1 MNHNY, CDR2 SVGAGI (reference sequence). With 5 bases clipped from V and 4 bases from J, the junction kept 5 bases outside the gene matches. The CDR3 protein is CASSTGTGAYNEQFF. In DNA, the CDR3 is TGTGCCAGCAGTACCGGGACAGGGGCATACAATGAGCAGTTCTTC.

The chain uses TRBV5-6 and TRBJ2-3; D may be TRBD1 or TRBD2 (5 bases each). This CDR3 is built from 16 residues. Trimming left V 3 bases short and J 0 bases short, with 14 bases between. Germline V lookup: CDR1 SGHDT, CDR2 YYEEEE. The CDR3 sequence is CASSWGVGTSTDTQYF. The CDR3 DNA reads TGTGCCAGCAGCTGGGGTGTCGGGACCAGCACAGATACGCAGTATTTT.

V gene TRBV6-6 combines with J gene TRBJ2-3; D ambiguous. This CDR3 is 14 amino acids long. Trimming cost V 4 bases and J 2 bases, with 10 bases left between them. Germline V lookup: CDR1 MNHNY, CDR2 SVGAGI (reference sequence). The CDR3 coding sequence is TGTGCCAGCAGTTCCTGGGCCATCACAGATACGCAGTATTTT. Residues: CASSSWAITDTQYF.

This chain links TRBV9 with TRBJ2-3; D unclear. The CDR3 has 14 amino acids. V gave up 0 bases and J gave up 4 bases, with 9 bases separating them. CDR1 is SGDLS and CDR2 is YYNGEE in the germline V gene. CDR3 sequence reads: CASSVAPTADTQYF. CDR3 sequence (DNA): TGTGCCAGCAGCGTAGCTCCTACGGCAGATACGCAGTATTTT.

The CDR3 sequence: CASSLLPGVETQYF. CDR3 nucleotide sequence: TGTGCCAGCAGCTTACTCCCGGGGGTGGAGACCCAGTACTTC. This chain uses TRBV7-3 with TRBJ2-5; maybe TRBD2 (6 bases). The V end lost 2 bases, the J end lost 5 bases, and 12 bases lay between the germline ends. This CDR3 spans 14 amino acids. Per the germline V gene, CDR1 is SGHTA and CDR2 is FQGTGA. Complete variable domain (other parts from reference TRBV7-3 and TRBJ2-5): GAGVSQTPSNKVTEKGKYVELRCDPISGHTALYWYRQSLGQGPEFLIYFQGTGAADDSGLPNDRFFAVRPEGSVSTLKIQRTERGDSAVYLCASSLLPGVETQYFGPGTRLLVL.

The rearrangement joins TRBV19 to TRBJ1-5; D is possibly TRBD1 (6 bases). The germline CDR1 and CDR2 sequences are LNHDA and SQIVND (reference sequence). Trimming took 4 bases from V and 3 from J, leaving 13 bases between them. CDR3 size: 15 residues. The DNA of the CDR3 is TGTGCCAGTAGTACCATGGACAGAATCAATCAGCCCCAGCATTTT. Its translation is CASSTMDRINQPQHF.

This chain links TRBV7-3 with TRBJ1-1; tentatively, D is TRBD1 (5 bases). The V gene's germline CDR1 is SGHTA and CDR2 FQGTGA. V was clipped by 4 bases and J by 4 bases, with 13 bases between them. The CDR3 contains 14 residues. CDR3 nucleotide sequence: TGTGCCAGCAGCTCCGACAGCCGTGGCACTGAAGCTTTCTTT. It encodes CASSSDSRGTEAFF.

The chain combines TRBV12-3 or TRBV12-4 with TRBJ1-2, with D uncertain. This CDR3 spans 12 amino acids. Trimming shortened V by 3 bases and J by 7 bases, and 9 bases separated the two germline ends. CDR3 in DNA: TGTGCCAGCAGTTTGCACGAATCTGGCTACACCTTC. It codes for CASSLHESGYTF.

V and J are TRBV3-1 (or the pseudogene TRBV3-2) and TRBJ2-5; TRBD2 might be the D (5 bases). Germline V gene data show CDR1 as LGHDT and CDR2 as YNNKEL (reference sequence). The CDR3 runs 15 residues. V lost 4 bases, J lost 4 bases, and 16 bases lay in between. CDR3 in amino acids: CASSPRASSSETQYF. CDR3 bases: TGTGCCAGCAGCCCTAGAGCTAGCAGTTCAGAGACCCAGTACTTC.

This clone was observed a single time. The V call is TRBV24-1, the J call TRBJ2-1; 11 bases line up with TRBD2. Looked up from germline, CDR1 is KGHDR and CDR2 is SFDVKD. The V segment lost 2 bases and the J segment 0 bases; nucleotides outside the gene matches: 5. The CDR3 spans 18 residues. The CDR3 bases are TGTGCCACCAGTGATTCCGGGACTAGCGGAAGCTCCTACAATGAGCAGTTCTTC. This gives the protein CATSDSGTSGSSYNEQFF.

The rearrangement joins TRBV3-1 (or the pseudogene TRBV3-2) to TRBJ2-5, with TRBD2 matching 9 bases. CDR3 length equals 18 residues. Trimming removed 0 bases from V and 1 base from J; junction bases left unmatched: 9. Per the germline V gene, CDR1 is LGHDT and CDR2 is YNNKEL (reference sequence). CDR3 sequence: CASSQERSLAGLQETQYF. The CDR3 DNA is TGTGCCAGCAGCCAAGAGCGGTCGCTAGCGGGGCTCCAAGAGACCCAGTACTTC.

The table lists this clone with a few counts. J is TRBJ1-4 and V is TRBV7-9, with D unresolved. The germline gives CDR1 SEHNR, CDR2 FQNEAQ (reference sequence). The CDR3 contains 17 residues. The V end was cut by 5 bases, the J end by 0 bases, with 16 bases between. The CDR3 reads CASSRTTGWATNEKLFF. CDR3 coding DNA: TGTGCCAGCAGCCGCACCACCGGCTGGGCAACTAATGAAAAACTGTTTTTT.

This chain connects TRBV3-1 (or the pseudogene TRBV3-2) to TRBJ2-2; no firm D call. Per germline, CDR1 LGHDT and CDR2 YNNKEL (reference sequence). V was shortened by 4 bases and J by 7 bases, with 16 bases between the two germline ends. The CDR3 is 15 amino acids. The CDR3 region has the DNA TGTGCCAGCAGCCGGCAGGCAACCCGGAACGGGGAGCTGTTTTTT. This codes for CASSRQATRNGELFF.

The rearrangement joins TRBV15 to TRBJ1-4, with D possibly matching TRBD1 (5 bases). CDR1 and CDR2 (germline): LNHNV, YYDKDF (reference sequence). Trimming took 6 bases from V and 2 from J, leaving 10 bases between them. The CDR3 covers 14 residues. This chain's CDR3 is CATRGEGTNEKLFF. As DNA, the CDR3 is TGTGCCACCAGAGGGGAGGGCACTAATGAAAAACTGTTTTTT. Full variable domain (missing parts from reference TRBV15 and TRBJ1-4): DAMVIQNPRYQVTQFGKPVTLSCSQTLNHNVMYWYQQKSSQAPKLLFHYYDKDFNNEADTPDNFQSRRPNTSFCFLDIRSPGLGDTAMYLCATRGEGTNEKLFFGSGTQLSVL.

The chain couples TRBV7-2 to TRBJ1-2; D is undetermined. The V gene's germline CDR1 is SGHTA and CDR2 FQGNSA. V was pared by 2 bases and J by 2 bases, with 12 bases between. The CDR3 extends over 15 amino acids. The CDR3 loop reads CASSLRGPGNYGYTF. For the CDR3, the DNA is TGTGCCAGCAGCTTACGGGGTCCTGGGAACTATGGCTACACCTTC.

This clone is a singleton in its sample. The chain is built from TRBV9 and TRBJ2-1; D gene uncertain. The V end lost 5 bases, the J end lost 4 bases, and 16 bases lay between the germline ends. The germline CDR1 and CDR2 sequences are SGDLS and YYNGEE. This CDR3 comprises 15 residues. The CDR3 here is CASSPDVTIYNEQFF. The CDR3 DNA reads TGTGCCAGCAGTCCGGACGTCACTATTTACAATGAGCAGTTCTTC.

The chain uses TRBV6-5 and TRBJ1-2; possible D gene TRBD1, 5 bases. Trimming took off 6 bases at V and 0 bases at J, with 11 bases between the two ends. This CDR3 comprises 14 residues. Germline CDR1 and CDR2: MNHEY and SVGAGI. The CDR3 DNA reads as TGTGCCAGCAGCCAGGGAGGAGCTAACTATGGCTACACCTTC. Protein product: CASSQGGANYGYTF.

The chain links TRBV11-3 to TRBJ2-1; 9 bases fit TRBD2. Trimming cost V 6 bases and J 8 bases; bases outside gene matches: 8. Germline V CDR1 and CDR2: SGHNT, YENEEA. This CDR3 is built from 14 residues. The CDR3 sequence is CASSPQRGAYEQFF. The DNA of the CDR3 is TGTGCCAGCAGTCCCCAGCGGGGGGCCTATGAGCAGTTCTTC.

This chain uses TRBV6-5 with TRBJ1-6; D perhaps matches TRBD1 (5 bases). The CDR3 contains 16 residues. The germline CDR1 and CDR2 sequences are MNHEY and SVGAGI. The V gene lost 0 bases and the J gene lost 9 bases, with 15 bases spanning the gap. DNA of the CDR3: TGTGCCAGCAGTTACTCGCAGCAGGGAGGAGGTTCACCCCTCCACTTT. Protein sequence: CASSYSQQGGGSPLHF.

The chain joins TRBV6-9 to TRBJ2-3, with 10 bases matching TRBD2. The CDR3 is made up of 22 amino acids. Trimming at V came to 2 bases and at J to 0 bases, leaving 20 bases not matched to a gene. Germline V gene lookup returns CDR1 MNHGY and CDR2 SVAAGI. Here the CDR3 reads CASSYPHPPYWSGRASTDTQYF. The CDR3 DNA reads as TGTGCCAGCAGTTATCCCCACCCCCCCTATTGGAGCGGGAGGGCTAGCACAGATACGCAGTATTTT.

The CDR3 nucleotides are TGTGCCAGCAGCCCCCGACAGGGACTGGGCACTGAAGCTTTCTTT. Its protein product is CASSPRQGLGTEAFF. The chain employs TRBV7-9 and TRBJ1-1, with TRBD1 identical over 7 bases. The CDR3 runs 15 residues. V dropped 5 bases and J dropped 4; count of bases not matched to a gene: 10. The germline V gene encodes CDR1 SEHNR and CDR2 FQNEAQ (reference sequence). The full variable domain, its missing parts supplied by reference TRBV7-9 and TRBJ1-1, is DTGVSQNPRHKITKRGQNVTFRCDPISEHNRLYWYRQTLGQGPEFLTYFQNEAQLEKSRLLSDRFSAERPKGSFSTLEIQRTEQGDSAMYLCASSPRQGLGTEAFFGQGTRLTVV.